One and the same sample provided the 28 T cell receptor beta chains below, sequenced in a study of blood T cell repertoires in COVID-19. Profiling relied on immunoSEQ multiplex PCR, and the TCRdb table lists in-frame clones only, not all of them. This table has approximately 190,000 clones, around 86% appearing once. Sequenced input: peripheral blood. Receptors originate from a woman between 40 and 50 years old with acute or convalescent COVID-19.

This chain links TRBV28 with TRBJ1-4, with 8 bases that match TRBD1. The junction had 4 bases not matched to a gene; V was cut back by 3 bases and J by 7 bases. The CDR3 length is 14 residues. The germline CDR1 and CDR2 sequences are MDHEN and SYDVKM. In nucleotides, the CDR3 is TGTGCCAGCAGTTTCCAGGGGGCAAGTGAAAAACTGTTTTTT. This translates into CASSFQGASEKLFF.

V is TRBV23-1 and J is TRBJ2-1; 12 bases match TRBD1. TRBV23-1 carries the ORF label, with uncertain function. This CDR3 contains 14 residues. J was trimmed by 13 bases and V by 5 bases; bases with no gene match: 9. In DNA form, the CDR3 reads TGCGCCAGCAGTTCCGTCCGGGACAGGGGGCCACAGTTCTTC. It specifies CASSSVRDRGPQFF.

This rearrangement joins TRBV4-2 to TRBJ2-3; TRBD2 matches at 11 bases. This CDR3 is built from 18 residues. CDR1 and CDR2 (germline): LGHNA, YNFKEQ. J was trimmed by 3 bases and V by 3 bases; bases with no gene match: 11. The DNA of the CDR3 is TGTGCCAGCAGCCAGGACCGCGGGACTAGCGGCCTTACAGATACGCAGTATTTT. As protein: CASSQDRGTSGLTDTQYF.

The chain couples TRBV11-2 to TRBJ1-2; possible D gene TRBD1, 6 bases. CDR1 and CDR2 (germline): SGHAT, FQNNGV. The CDR3 contains 16 residues. Trimming pared 5 bases from V and 1 base from J, leaving 17 bases between. The CDR3 region is CASSAQQGRGNYGYTF. CDR3 sequence (DNA): TGTGCCAGCAGCGCCCAACAGGGAAGGGGTAACTATGGCTACACCTTC.

J is TRBJ2-7 and V is TRBV5-1; 9 nucleotides line up with TRBD2. Germline V gene data show CDR1 as SGHRS and CDR2 as YFSETQ. Trimming cost V 2 bases and J 6 bases; bases outside gene matches: 9. The CDR3 totals 15 residues. DNA for the CDR3: TGCGCCAGCAGCTTCCTAGGGACTAGCAGCAGCGAGCAGTACTTC. Its translation: CASSFLGTSSSEQYF.

The chain links TRBV7-9 to TRBJ1-5; TRBD1 might be the D (5 bases). This CDR3 contains 12 residues. With 10 bases removed from V and 5 bases from J, the gap between germline ends came to 12 bases. The germline CDR1 and CDR2 sequences are SEHNR and FQNEAQ (reference sequence). The CDR3 DNA is TGTGCCATCCAGGGATGGGATCAGCCCCAGCATTTT. It specifies CAIQGWDQPQHF.

This chain uses TRBV5-1 with TRBJ2-1, with D tentatively TRBD2 (5 bases). V lost 4 bases and J lost 0, with 8 bases in between. The V gene's germline CDR1 is SGHRS and CDR2 YFSETQ. This CDR3 is 14 amino acids long. The DNA of the CDR3 is TGCGCCAGCAGCGAGCGGAGCTCCTACAATGAGCAGTTCTTC. Its translation is CASSERSSYNEQFF.

This clone was observed a single time. The CDR3 sequence is CASSEYEQLSGYTF. CDR3 nucleotides: TGTGCCAGCAGTGAGTACGAACAGCTAAGTGGCTACACCTTC. The chain employs TRBV25-1 and TRBJ1-2; D call uncertain. With 3 bases removed from V and 7 bases from J, the gap between germline ends came to 15 bases. This CDR3 has 14 amino acids. Germline V gene lookup returns CDR1 MGHDK and CDR2 SYGVNS.

This chain links TRBV7-9 with TRBJ1-6, with D unresolved. Germline V CDR1 and CDR2: SEHNR, FQNEAQ (reference sequence). Trimming removed 5 bases at V and 9 bases at J, with 11 bases between. The CDR3 totals 13 residues. The CDR3 nucleotides read TGTGCCAGCAGCCCTGCCGGCGGTTCACCCCTCCACTTT. Protein product: CASSPAGGSPLHF.

The table lists this clone with a count of one. The chain combines TRBV6-5 with TRBJ1-1; D remains unclear. The germline V gene has CDR1 MNHEY and CDR2 SVGAGI. The germline V and J ends were trimmed by 5 bases and 6 bases, with 10 bases remaining between them. The CDR3 totals 12 residues. CDR3: CASSPLGSEAFF. The DNA of the CDR3 is TGTGCCAGCAGTCCACTAGGCTCTGAAGCTTTCTTT.

The chain links TRBV5-6 to TRBJ1-5; TRBD1 agrees at 11 bases. With V trimmed by 6 bases and J by 7 bases, 6 bases remained unmatched. Germline values: CDR1 SGHDT, CDR2 YYEEEE. There are 14 residues in the CDR3. CDR3 DNA: TGTGCCAGCACCCGGGGGACAGGGGGGCAGCCCCAGCATTTT. This sequence encodes CASTRGTGGQPQHF.

The chain is built from TRBV18 and TRBJ1-5; 8 bases align to TRBD1. Losses at the gene ends were 3 bases for V and 1 base for J; bases not matched to a gene: 5. Germline CDR1 and CDR2: KGHSH and LQKENI. The CDR3 is 16 residues long. The DNA of the CDR3 is TGTGCCAGCTCACCGGTGGGGGACAGGAGCAATCAGCCCCAGCATTTT. Translating gives CASSPVGDRSNQPQHF.

J is TRBJ1-4 and V is TRBV4-1, with 8 bases aligning to TRBD1. CDR3 length: 15 amino acids. With 4 bases clipped from V and 6 bases from J, the junction kept 7 bases outside the gene matches. The germline CDR1 and CDR2 sequences are MGHRA and YSYEKL. CDR3 sequence reads: CASSRPQDRDEKLFF. CDR3 nucleotide sequence: TGCGCCAGCAGCCGCCCGCAGGACAGGGATGAAAAACTGTTTTTT.

The CDR3 spells CASSPRTSALTDTQYF. The CDR3 coding sequence is TGTGCCAGCAGCCCCAGGACTAGCGCTCTCACAGATACGCAGTATTTT. The chain carries TRBV3-1 (or the pseudogene TRBV3-2) and TRBJ2-3, with TRBD2 matching over 9 bases. Trimming at V came to 4 bases and at J to 2 bases, leaving 7 bases not matched to a gene. Per germline, CDR1 LGHDT and CDR2 YNNKEL (reference sequence). This CDR3 comprises 16 residues.

This sequence joins TRBV6-5 and TRBJ1-5, with 10 bases matching TRBD1. CDR1 MNHEY and CDR2 SVGAGI come from the germline V gene. This CDR3 is 15 amino acids long. J lost 4 bases, V lost 6 bases, and 6 bases had no gene match. Written as DNA, the CDR3 is TGTGCCAGCAGCCGGGACAGGGGTGGGAATCAGCCCCAGCATTTT. It specifies CASSRDRGGNQPQHF.

The chain carries TRBV7-6 and TRBJ2-2, with 13 bases matching TRBD2. V lost 5 bases to trimming and J lost 5 bases; unmatched junction nucleotides: 2. CDR3 size: 15 residues. Looked up from germline, CDR1 is SGHVS and CDR2 is FNYEAQ. The CDR3 nucleotides are TGTGCCAGCAGCCAACTAGCGGGAGGGACCGGGGAGCTGTTTTTT. Protein: CASSQLAGGTGELFF. Using reference TRBV7-6 and TRBJ2-2 for the parts outside the CDR3, the full variable domain is GAGVSQSPRYKVTKRGQDVALRCDPISGHVSLYWYRQALGQGPEFLTYFNYEAQQDKSGLPNDRFSAERPEGSISTLTIQRTEQRDSAMYRCASSQLAGGTGELFFGEGSRLTVL.

V is TRBV18 and J is TRBJ1-6, with TRBD1 matching 10 bases. Trimming took 3 bases from V and 2 from J; bases not matched to a gene: 4. The CDR3 totals 17 residues. Per the germline V gene, CDR1 is KGHSH and CDR2 is LQKENI. For the CDR3, the DNA is TGTGCCAGCTCACCCGGGACAGGGGAGGCCTATAATTCACCCCTCCACTTT. It is translated as CASSPGTGEAYNSPLHF.

This chain links TRBV19 with TRBJ1-4, with TRBD1 matching over 7 bases. J gave up 7 bases and V 5 bases, and 10 bases lay outside the gene matches. CDR1 LNHDA and CDR2 SQIVND come from the germline V gene (reference sequence). This CDR3 is 15 amino acids long. This chain's CDR3 is CASSPQGRDVEKLFF. CDR3 bases: TGTGCCAGTAGTCCACAGGGGAGAGATGTTGAAAAACTGTTTTTT.

The CDR3 DNA sequence: TGTGCCAGCTCTAAGTACTCCTACGAGCAGTACTTC. Translation: CASSKYSYEQYF. J is TRBJ2-7 and V is TRBV19; D is uncertain. Germline V gene lookup returns CDR1 LNHDA and CDR2 SQIVND (reference sequence). The CDR3 has 12 amino acids. Trimming removed 9 bases at V and 0 bases at J, with 9 bases between.

This clone was observed once. V usage is TRBV18 and J usage is TRBJ1-4, with TRBD1 as a possible D gene (5 bases). V gave up 3 bases and J gave up 0 bases, with 14 bases separating them. The CDR3 is made up of 17 amino acids. Germline assignment: CDR1 KGHSH and CDR2 LQKENI. CDR3 sequence (DNA): TGTGCCAGCTCACCTTCGCGGGGCGCAGCAACTAATGAAAAACTGTTTTTT. As protein: CASSPSRGAATNEKLFF.

The chain couples TRBV28 to TRBJ2-7; a possible D gene is TRBD1 (6 bases). This CDR3 contains 17 residues. Germline V gene lookup returns CDR1 MDHEN and CDR2 SYDVKM. V dropped 8 bases and J dropped 5 bases, with 28 bases sitting between them. CDR3 in DNA: TGTGCCAGCGGTCCTTGGACAGCGAACCCGTGGCGGCACGAGCAGTACTTC. Translation: CASGPWTANPWRHEQYF.

V gene TRBV27 combines with J gene TRBJ2-3; the D is unclear. Germline lookup yields CDR1 MNHEY and CDR2 SMNVEV (reference sequence). The CDR3 length is 14 residues. Trimming took off 4 bases at V and 8 bases at J, with 16 bases between the two ends. As DNA, the CDR3 is TGTGCCAGCAGTTCCTCCTACGGGTCAAGTACGCAGTATTTT. Protein product: CASSSSYGSSTQYF.

The chain is built from TRBV3-1 (or the pseudogene TRBV3-2) and TRBJ1-5; 11 bases agree with TRBD1. This CDR3 has 17 amino acids. The V and J ends lost 2 bases and 7 bases, in that order; junction bases with no gene match: 10. Germline V gene sequence: CDR1 LGHDT, CDR2 YNNKEL (reference sequence). The CDR3 DNA reads as TGTGCCAGCAGCCAATCAACAAGGAGGACAGGGGGCCAGCCCCAGCATTTT. It yields the protein CASSQSTRRTGGQPQHF.

Points on this clone: The germline gene is not matched at one end of the junction; a read error may be the cause. This chain links TRBV5-1 with TRBJ2-7; D gene unclear. Per the germline V gene, CDR1 is SGHRS and CDR2 is YFSETQ. The CDR3 extends over 12 amino acids. The CDR3 protein is CASSLAGSPINF. The CDR3 coding sequence is TGCGCCAGCAGCTTGGCCGGTTCGCCCATCAACTTC.

This clone has only a few counts. This sequence joins TRBV11-2 and TRBJ2-1; no firm D call. This CDR3 spans 14 amino acids. Trimming removed 5 bases at V and 9 bases at J, with 17 bases between. The germline gives CDR1 SGHAT, CDR2 FQNNGV. This CDR3 reads CASSPFRLGSEQFF. In nucleotides, the CDR3 is TGTGCCAGCAGCCCCTTTCGGTTGGGCAGTGAGCAGTTCTTC.

The rearrangement joins TRBV9 to TRBJ2-1, with 13 bases lining up with TRBD2. The CDR3 spans 16 residues. V gave up 4 bases and J gave up 5 bases; unmatched junction bases: 6. The germline V gene encodes CDR1 SGDLS and CDR2 YYNGEE. CDR3 sequence: CASSPRTSGRNNEQFF. The CDR3 DNA follows: TGTGCCAGCAGCCCCCGGACTAGCGGGAGAAACAATGAGCAGTTCTTC.

V usage is TRBV24-1 and J usage is TRBJ2-1, with no clear D. V dropped 1 base and J dropped 8 bases, with 8 bases sitting between them. Per germline, CDR1 KGHDR and CDR2 SFDVKD. The CDR3 runs to 13 residues. In DNA, the CDR3 is TGTGCCACCAGTGATTTCAGGTCAGATGAGCAGTTCTTC. Encoded protein: CATSDFRSDEQFF.

This clone has only a few counts. The rearrangement uses TRBV27 and TRBJ1-2; D is unclear. CDR3 length: 13 amino acids. Germline V gene sequence: CDR1 MNHEY, CDR2 SMNVEV (reference sequence). V was trimmed by 5 bases and J by 4 bases, leaving 11 bases between them. As DNA, the CDR3 is TGTGCCAGCAGTCCCCTAAATCGCTATGGCTACACCTTC. It specifies CASSPLNRYGYTF.